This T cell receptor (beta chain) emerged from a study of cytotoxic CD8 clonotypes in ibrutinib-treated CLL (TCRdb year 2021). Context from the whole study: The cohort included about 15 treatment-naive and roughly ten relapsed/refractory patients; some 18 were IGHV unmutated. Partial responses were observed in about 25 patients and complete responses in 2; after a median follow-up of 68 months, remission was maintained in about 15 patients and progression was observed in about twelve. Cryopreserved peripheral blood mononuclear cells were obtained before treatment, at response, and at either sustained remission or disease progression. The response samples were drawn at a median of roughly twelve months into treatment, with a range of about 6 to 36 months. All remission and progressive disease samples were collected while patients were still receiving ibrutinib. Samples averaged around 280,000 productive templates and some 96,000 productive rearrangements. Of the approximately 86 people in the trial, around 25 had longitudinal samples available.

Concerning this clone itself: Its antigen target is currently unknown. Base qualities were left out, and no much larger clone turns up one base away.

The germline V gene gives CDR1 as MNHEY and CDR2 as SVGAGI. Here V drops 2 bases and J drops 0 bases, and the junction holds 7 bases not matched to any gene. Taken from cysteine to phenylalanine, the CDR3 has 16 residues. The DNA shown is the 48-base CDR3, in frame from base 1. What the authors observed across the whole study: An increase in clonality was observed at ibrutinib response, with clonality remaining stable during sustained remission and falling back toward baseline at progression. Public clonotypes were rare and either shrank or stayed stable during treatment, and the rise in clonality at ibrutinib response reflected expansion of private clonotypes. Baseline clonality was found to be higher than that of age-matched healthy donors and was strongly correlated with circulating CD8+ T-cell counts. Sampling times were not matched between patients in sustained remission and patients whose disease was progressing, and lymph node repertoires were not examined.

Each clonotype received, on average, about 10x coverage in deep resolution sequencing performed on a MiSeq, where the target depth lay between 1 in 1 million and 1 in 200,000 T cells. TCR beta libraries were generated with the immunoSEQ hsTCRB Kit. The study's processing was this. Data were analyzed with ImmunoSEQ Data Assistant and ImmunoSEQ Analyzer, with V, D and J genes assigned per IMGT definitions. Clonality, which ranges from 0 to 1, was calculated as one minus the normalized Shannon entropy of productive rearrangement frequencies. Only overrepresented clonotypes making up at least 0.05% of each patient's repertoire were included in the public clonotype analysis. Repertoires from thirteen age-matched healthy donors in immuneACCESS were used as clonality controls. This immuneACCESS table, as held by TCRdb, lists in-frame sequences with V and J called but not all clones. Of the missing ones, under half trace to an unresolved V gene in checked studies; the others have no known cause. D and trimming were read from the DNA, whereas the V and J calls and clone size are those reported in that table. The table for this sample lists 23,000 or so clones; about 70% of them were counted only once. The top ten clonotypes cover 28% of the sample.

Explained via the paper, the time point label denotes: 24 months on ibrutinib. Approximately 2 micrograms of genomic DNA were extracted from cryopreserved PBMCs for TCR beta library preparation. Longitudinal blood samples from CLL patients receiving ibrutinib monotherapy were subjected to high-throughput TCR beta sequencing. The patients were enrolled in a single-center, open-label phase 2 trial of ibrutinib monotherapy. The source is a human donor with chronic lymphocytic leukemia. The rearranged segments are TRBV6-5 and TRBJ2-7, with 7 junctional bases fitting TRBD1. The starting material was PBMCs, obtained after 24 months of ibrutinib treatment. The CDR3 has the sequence CASSYGEDRASYEQYF. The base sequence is TGTGCCAGCAGTTACGGAGAAGACAGGGCCTCCTACGAGCAGTACTTC.